This T cell receptor (beta chain) was sequenced in a study of shared clonotypes between healthy human individuals. Study conclusions and caveats: In general, naive subsets displayed greater estimated richness than memory subsets did.

V dropped 4 bases and J dropped 4 bases, with 17 bases sitting between them. This CDR3 is built from 15 residues. Germline CDR1 is MNHNS and CDR2 is SASEGT. As concerns this clone: What it binds is not known.

Sorted-subset replicate PCR reactions contained 150 to 200 ng DNA, corresponding to about 30,000 T cell genomes. The assay was immunoSEQ multiplex PCR, and TCRdb's table has in-frame clones only and misses some. The sample lists roughly 2.4 million clones, 90% to 97% seen once, with roughly 0.13% in the top ten. The TCR sequence derives from a young man in good health. This chain links TRBV6-1 with TRBJ2-7, with D perhaps TRBD2 (6 bases). The material sequenced was naive CD4+ T cells sorted from blood. Subset here: CD45RA+ positively selected. The CDR3 protein is CASSGGTATQYEQYF. CDR3 in DNA: TGTGCCAGCAGTGGGGGGACTGCGACGCAGTACGAGCAGTACTTC.